The present entry profiles one T cell receptor beta chain with its context. Antigen: not known. V dropped 7 bases and J dropped 3; count of bases not matched to a gene: 11. The V gene's germline CDR1 is MNHEY and CDR2 SMNVEV (reference sequence). This CDR3 spans 16 amino acids. The data were taken from a study of shared clonotypes between healthy human individuals. Study-level points and caveats: Enrolling few donors narrowed the genetic and exposure-history diversity that was represented.

The assay was run at deep level. Here immunoSEQ multiplex PCR was the method, and the copy in TCRdb shows in-frame clones only, minus some. The repertoire holds under 750,000 clones, with 55% to 75% as singletons. The sequenced sample was memory CD4+ T cells sorted from blood. Subset meaning: CD45RA-negative fraction. The J gene is TRBJ2-5, the V gene TRBV27; TRBD1 agrees at 10 bases. This clonotype originated in a woman between 25 and 40 years old in good health. The CDR3 reads CASIYSDRGWKETQYF. The CDR3 DNA sequence: TGTGCCAGCATTTATTCGGACAGGGGGTGGAAAGAGACCCAGTACTTC.